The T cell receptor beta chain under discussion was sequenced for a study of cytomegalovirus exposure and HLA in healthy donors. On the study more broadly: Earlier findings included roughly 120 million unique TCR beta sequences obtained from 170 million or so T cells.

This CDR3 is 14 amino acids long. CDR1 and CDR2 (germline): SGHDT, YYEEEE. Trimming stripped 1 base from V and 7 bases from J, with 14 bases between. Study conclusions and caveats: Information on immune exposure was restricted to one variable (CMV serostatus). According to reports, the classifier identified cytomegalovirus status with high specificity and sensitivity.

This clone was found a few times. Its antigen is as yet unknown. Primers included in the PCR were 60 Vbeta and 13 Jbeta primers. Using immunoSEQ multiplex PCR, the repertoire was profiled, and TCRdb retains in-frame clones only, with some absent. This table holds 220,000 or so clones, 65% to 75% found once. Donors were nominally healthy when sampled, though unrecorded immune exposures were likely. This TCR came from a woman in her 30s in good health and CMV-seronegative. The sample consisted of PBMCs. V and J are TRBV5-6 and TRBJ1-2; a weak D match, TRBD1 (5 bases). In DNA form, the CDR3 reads TGTGCCAGCAGCTTGATTTTCAGGGAGGGTGGCTACACCTTC. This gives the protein CASSLIFREGGYTF.